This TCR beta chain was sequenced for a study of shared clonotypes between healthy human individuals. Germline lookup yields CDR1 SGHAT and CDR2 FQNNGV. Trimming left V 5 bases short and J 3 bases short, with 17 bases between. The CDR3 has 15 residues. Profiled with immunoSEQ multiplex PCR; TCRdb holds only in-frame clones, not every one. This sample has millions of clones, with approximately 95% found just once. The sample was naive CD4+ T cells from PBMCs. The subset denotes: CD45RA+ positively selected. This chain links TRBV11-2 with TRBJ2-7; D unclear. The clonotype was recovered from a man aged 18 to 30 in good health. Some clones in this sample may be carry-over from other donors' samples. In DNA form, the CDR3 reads TGTGCCAGCAGCCAGACCGGGTCCTTAAACTACGAGCAGTACTTC. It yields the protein CASSQTGSLNYEQYF.